These 19 T cell receptor beta chains were all obtained from the same sample, sequenced in a study of glioma-infiltrating T cells after dendritic cell vaccination. Regarding time point: after dendritic cell vaccination, including at tumor progression/relapse. The repertoire was sequenced with immunoSEQ multiplex PCR; TCRdb's copy has only in-frame clones and lacks some. The table records about 76,000 clones, around 87% of them present only once. The sequenced sample was blood, obtained after dendritic cell vaccination. All receptors derive from a human donor with glioblastoma.

The chain couples TRBV29-1 to TRBJ2-1; 12 bases agree with TRBD2. The germline gives CDR1 SQVTM, CDR2 ANQGSEA. The CDR3 extends over 15 amino acids. Trimming cost V 4 bases and J 2 bases; bases outside gene matches: 3. CDR3 loop: CSVVTSGRTYNEQFF. CDR3 in DNA: TGCAGCGTTGTTACTAGCGGGAGGACCTACAATGAGCAGTTCTTC.

The chain links TRBV5-1 to TRBJ2-2; D perhaps matches TRBD1 (6 bases). The CDR3 runs 15 residues. CDR1 is SGHRS and CDR2 is YFSETQ in the germline V gene. V lost 4 bases and J 2 bases, leaving 12 bases between the germline ends. The DNA for the CDR3 is TGCGCCAGCAGCGGTAGGACAGATAACACCGGGGAGCTGTTTTTT. Protein: CASSGRTDNTGELFF.

V and J are TRBV7-8 and TRBJ2-3, with 11 positions matching TRBD2. The CDR3 is made up of 18 amino acids. The J segment lost 2 bases and the V segment lost 5 bases, leaving 12 bases of the junction unmatched. CDR1 is SGHVS and CDR2 is FQNEAQ in the germline V gene. CDR3 DNA sequence: TGTGCCAGCAGCCCGAATGTGGGACTAGCGGATCTCACAGATACGCAGTATTTT. Protein sequence: CASSPNVGLADLTDTQYF.

The CDR3 DNA is TGTGCCAGCTCGCGCCTTCGCAATGAGCAGTTCTTC. Its protein is CASSRLRNEQFF. The gene calls are TRBV6-1 and TRBJ2-1; D ambiguous. Germline-derived CDR1 and CDR2 are MNHNS and SASEGT. Trimming left V 8 bases short and J 6 bases short, with 11 bases between. This CDR3 comprises 12 residues.

Here the CDR3 reads CASSSLQGYGYTF. The CDR3 nucleotides read TGTGCCAGTAGCAGCCTCCAGGGTTATGGCTACACCTTC. The chain uses TRBV19 and TRBJ1-2; D perhaps matches TRBD1 (5 bases). CDR3 length equals 13 residues. The germline gives CDR1 LNHDA, CDR2 SQIVND (reference sequence). Trimming removed 6 bases at V and 5 bases at J, with 13 bases between.

This chain links TRBV4-3 with TRBJ1-5; D unclear. Trimming shortened V by 1 base and J by 4 bases, and 11 bases separated the two germline ends. This CDR3 is built from 15 residues. Germline V gene sequence: CDR1 LGHNA, CDR2 YSLEER. The CDR3 nucleotides read TGCGCCAGCAGCCAAGCTTACACAAGTAATCAGCCCCAGCATTTT. It yields the protein CASSQAYTSNQPQHF.

The chain links TRBV2 to TRBJ1-5; D remains unclear. Germline CDR1 reads SNHLY; CDR2 reads FYNNEI. V dropped 4 bases and J dropped 4 bases, with 8 bases sitting between them. This CDR3 is built from 13 residues. CDR3 nucleotide sequence: TGTGCCAGCAGTGTGTACGGGAATCAGCCCCAGCATTTT. Protein: CASSVYGNQPQHF.

This sequence joins TRBV2 and TRBJ1-5; D perhaps matches TRBD1 (6 bases). V dropped 7 bases and J dropped 2 bases, with 12 bases sitting between them. The CDR3 length is 14 residues. Germline CDR1 reads SNHLY; CDR2 reads FYNNEI. CDR3 DNA: TGTGCCAGCAAGGGGGACGCAGGCAATCAGCCCCAGCATTTT. Amino acid sequence: CASKGDAGNQPQHF.

The chain joins TRBV7-2 to TRBJ2-7, with TRBD2 matching 7 bases. Germline CDR1 reads SGHTA; CDR2 reads FQGNSA. V lost 5 bases to trimming and J lost 0 bases; unmatched junction nucleotides: 7. This CDR3 is built from 15 residues. CDR3 loop: CASSIRASGSYEQYF. The CDR3 DNA is TGTGCCAGCAGCATTCGAGCTAGCGGCTCCTACGAGCAGTACTTC.

This clone was seen only a few times. The chain joins TRBV6-5 to TRBJ1-2; TRBD1 matches at 7 bases. This CDR3 region has 13 residues. V lost 8 bases to trimming and J lost 2 bases; unmatched junction nucleotides: 5. From germline, CDR1 is MNHEY and CDR2 SVGAGI. DNA for the CDR3: TGTGCCAGCCGGGACAGCGCCAACTATGGCTACACCTTC. It yields the protein CASRDSANYGYTF.

This sequence joins TRBV6-5 and TRBJ2-5; D remains unclear. Germline loops: CDR1 MNHEY, CDR2 SVGAGI. This CDR3 is built from 14 residues. The germline V and J ends were trimmed by 0 bases and 3 bases, with 8 bases remaining between them. The CDR3 sequence is CASSYSGLEETQYF. In nucleotides, the CDR3 is TGTGCCAGCAGTTACTCGGGCTTAGAAGAGACCCAGTACTTC.

In its sample, this clone was seen a few times. The chain employs TRBV2 and TRBJ2-6; 8 positions agree with TRBD1. The CDR3 extends over 15 amino acids. Trimming at V came to 6 bases and at J to 3 bases, leaving 4 bases not matched to a gene. Germline loops: CDR1 SNHLY, CDR2 FYNNEI. The CDR3 DNA reads TGTGCCAGCAGCTCAGACAGGGGTGGGGCCAACGTCCTGACTTTC. This encodes CASSSDRGGANVLTF.

This rearrangement joins TRBV11-3 to TRBJ1-5; TRBD1 might be the D (5 bases). The CDR3 sequence is 13 residues long. The germline V and J ends were trimmed by 1 base and 13 bases, with 14 bases remaining between them. Germline assignment: CDR1 SGHNT and CDR2 YENEEA. CDR3 nucleotide sequence: TGTGCCAGCAGCTTAGTTTTACAGGCGCCTCAGCATTTT. It is translated as CASSLVLQAPQHF.

This clone was recorded once. The chain is built from TRBV19 and TRBJ1-1, with D maybe TRBD1 (5 bases). The V gene's germline CDR1 is LNHDA and CDR2 SQIVND (reference sequence). This CDR3 is 14 amino acids long. With 3 bases removed from V and 3 bases from J, the gap between germline ends came to 11 bases. CDR3 amino acids: CASSIGPGYTEAFF. The CDR3 DNA sequence: TGTGCCAGTAGTATTGGCCCAGGGTACACTGAAGCTTTCTTT.

The gene calls are TRBV6-1 and TRBJ2-7, with TRBD2 as a possible D gene (6 bases). V gave up 1 base and J gave up 13 bases, with 20 bases separating them. The germline gives CDR1 MNHNS, CDR2 SASEGT. CDR3 size: 14 residues. The CDR3 spells CASSEEGGVPRDYF. The CDR3, as DNA: TGTGCCAGCAGTGAAGAGGGCGGGGTCCCTAGAGATTACTTC.

J is TRBJ1-2 and V is TRBV27; D is possibly TRBD1 (6 bases). The CDR3 has 16 amino acids. Between the trimmed V and J ends, which lost 2 bases and 4 bases, there was a span of 17 bases. Germline values: CDR1 MNHEY, CDR2 SMNVEV (reference sequence). CDR3 amino acids: CASSLGPGAASYGYTF. CDR3 in DNA: TGTGCCAGCAGTTTAGGCCCAGGGGCGGCGTCCTATGGCTACACCTTC.

The genes are TRBV5-1 and TRBJ1-2, with 8 nucleotides matching TRBD1. Germline trimming cut 4 bases from V and 1 base from J; bases unmatched to any gene: 6. CDR3 length: 15 residues. Per the germline V gene, CDR1 is SGHRS and CDR2 is YFSETQ. CDR3 sequence (DNA): TGCGCCAGCAGCCCTGGACAGGGACTTAACTATGGCTACACCTTC. Translating it yields CASSPGQGLNYGYTF.

The chain combines TRBV7-9 with TRBJ2-5, with 7 nucleotides matching TRBD2. The closer fit of TRBJ2-7 to the DNA end suggests the J call may be wrong. In germline, CDR1 is SEHNR, CDR2 FQNEAQ (reference sequence). The CDR3 has 13 amino acids. Here the CDR3 reads CASSSPGGYEQYF. The CDR3 DNA reads as TGTGCCAGCAGCTCCCCGGGGGGCTACGAGCAGTACTTC.

The chain couples TRBV5-6 to TRBJ2-5, with TRBD2 matching over 12 bases. The CDR3 contains 14 residues. The germline V gene encodes CDR1 SGHDT and CDR2 YYEEEE. Trimming at V came to 4 bases and at J to 5 bases, leaving 3 bases not matched to a gene. For the CDR3, the DNA is TGTGCCAGCAGCCTCACTAGCGGGGGGGAGACCCAGTACTTC. Its translation: CASSLTSGGETQYF.